This TCR beta chain was retrieved from a study of cytomegalovirus exposure and HLA in healthy donors. Whole-study results and caveats: TCR beta chains associated with HLA were, in a later analysis, more clonally expanded than equally common others. After further analysis at a later stage, roughly 16,000 TCR beta sequences were associated with HLA alleles at 0.05 false discovery rate.

With regard to this clone: Its antigen is undetermined.

PCR amplification relied on 60 Vbeta primers (plus 13 Jbeta primers). The protocol was immunoSEQ multiplex PCR, while the TCRdb copy is restricted to in-frame clones and leaves out a portion. The data show 90,000 to 150,000 clones, about 85% seen once. In germline, CDR1 is MNHNS, CDR2 SASEGT. J gave up 0 bases and V 5 bases, and 2 bases lay outside the gene matches. This CDR3 comprises 14 residues. This TCR came from a man aged 45-65 years in good health and CMV-seronegative. The sample consisted of PBMCs. The chain links TRBV6-1 to TRBJ2-7; 9 nucleotides match TRBD1. Here the CDR3 reads CASSRQGVSYEQYF. The CDR3, as DNA: TGTGCCAGCAGTCGACAGGGGGTCTCCTACGAGCAGTACTTC.